This TCR beta chain was identified in a study of blood T cell repertoires in COVID-19 (dated by TCRdb to the early 2020s). Concerning the study at large: Samples covering the acute and convalescent phases of COVID-19 were provided by collaborators in the United States, Italy and Spain. The prospective study material was composed of cDNA or gDNA derived from T cells, B-cell-depleted T cells, or PBMCs. Where HLA class I and class II types were available, the types were taken from metadata supplied by the sample provider, not from assay-based typing. Samples came from the ongoing ImmuneRACE study (first 160 participants) plus 1,254 subjects from 6 global collaborators. The sample metadata nearly always contained a de-identified subject ID, COVID-19 status, age in years and sex. The repertoires were released in a freely available public database meant as a resource for research on the immune response to SARS-CoV-2. Subjects who had been exposed to COVID-19, were actively infected with it, or had recovered from it provided the deeply sampled blood TCRbeta repertoires that made up the dataset. Study-wide findings and limitations: The amount of clinical and demographic metadata varied by source and participant and was provided uncurated.

This clone was detected a few times. The antigen this receptor binds is unknown. No quality values exist for individual bases; no much larger clone is one base distant. TCRbeta CDR3 regions were amplified from genomic DNA by means of the immunoSEQ Assay, a bias-controlled multiplex PCR. As for how the authors treated the data: The number of nucleated cells in each sample was estimated by amplification of reference gene primers within the assay. Sequence reads were collapsed and filtered to measure the absolute abundance of every unique TCRbeta CDR3 rearrangement. For each sample, productive Simpson clonality was calculated as the square root of Simpson's diversity index over productive rearrangements. TCRdb holds this immuneACCESS table with in-frame rearrangements only. Some clones are missing; in checked studies, unresolved V genes explain under half, and the rest has no known cause. The DNA gave D and trimming, while V, J and clone size come from that table. The sample table holds 60,000 to 75,000 clones, of which around nine tenths were seen once. The top ten constitute approximately 19% of the sample.

CDR3 length: 15 amino acids, cysteine to phenylalanine. CDR3 DNA only is kept here, 45 bases in frame from base 1. The germline V gene supplies CDR1 SGDLS and CDR2 YYNGEE. V is clipped by 0 bases and J by 4 bases, and the sequence between their germline boundaries is 13 bases long. Each collaborating institution followed its own protocols to collect whole blood in K2EDTA tubes. For TCRbeta analysis, collaborators shipped samples as frozen whole blood, isolated PBMCs, or DNA extracted from either of those sample types. The sequenced material came from peripheral blood. The receptor comes from an elderly woman with acute or convalescent COVID-19. The receptor chain draws on TRBV9 and TRBJ1-1, with no reliable assignment of the D segment. The bases are TGTGCCAGCAGCGTAGAAGGCGGGGTTGGCACTGAAGCTTTCTTT. This sequence encodes CASSVEGGVGTEAFF.